These T cell receptor beta chains were read from a single sample in a study of CD8 T cells in Susac syndrome. TCRdb processed the immunoSEQ multiplex PCR reads anew with MiXCR; each CDR3 protein has one entry. Of about 180,000 distinct CDR3 sequences detected, around 94% appear once; the ten largest clones hold 0.12%. The material sequenced was CD4+ T cells from PBMCs. These receptors originate from a human donor with Susac syndrome. Each CDR3 is given with its conserved first and last residue. D genes are given only for firm matches. Size tells how often a clone was seen (once, few, many) or the class of an expanded clone, and some rows leave it out.

d_call	v_call	clone_size	j_call	cdr3_aa	cdr3_nt
.	TRBV5-1	once	TRBJ1-2	CASTQVGGQGYTF	TGCGCCAGCACCCAAGTGGGGGGTCAGGGCTACACCTTC
TRBD2	TRBV20-1	.	TRBJ2-1	CSAGTSGNNRGHFF	TGCAGTGCTGGGACTAGCGGGAACAACCGGGGGCATTTCTTC
.	TRBV12-3/TRBV12-4	.	TRBJ1-6	CASSFLPSPTRGNSPLHF	TGTGCCAGCAGTTTTCTCCCCTCCCCCACAAGGGGCAATTCACCCCTCCACTTT
.	TRBV5-1	.	TRBJ2-1	CASSLNVGGYNEQFF	TGCGCCAGCAGTCTAAACGTCGGGGGATACAATGAGCAGTTCTTC
.	TRBV18	.	TRBJ1-1	CASTIVEGTEAFF	TGTGCCAGCACGATCGTTGAAGGGACTGAAGCTTTCTTT
TRBD1	TRBV9	.	TRBJ2-7	CASSPQGTGEDEQYF	TGTGCCAGCAGCCCCCAGGGGACAGGGGAGGACGAGCAGTACTTC
.	TRBV12-3/TRBV12-4	.	TRBJ1-3	CASSWAEGNTIYF	TGTGCCAGCAGTTGGGCTGAGGGAAACACCATATATTTT
TRBD1	TRBV20-1	.	TRBJ2-5	CSATGTGRETQYF	TGCAGTGCAACCGGGACAGGGAGAGAGACCCAGTACTTC
TRBD2	TRBV25-1	.	TRBJ2-5	CASMRGGETQYF	TGTGCCAGCATGCGCGGGGGAGAGACCCAGTACTTC
.	TRBV12-3/TRBV12-4	once	TRBJ1-6	CASSLGYNSPLHF	TGTGCCAGCAGTTTAGGATACAATTCACCCCTCCACTTT
.	TRBV7-2	.	TRBJ2-3	CASTTSQGTDTQYF	TGTGCCAGCACCACGTCCCAAGGCACAGATACGCAGTATTTT
.	TRBV4-2	.	TRBJ1-3	CASSQAGARLSGNTIYF	TGTGCCAGCAGCCAAGCCGGGGCCAGGCTCTCTGGAAACACCATATATTTT
.	TRBV7-2	.	TRBJ2-7	CASSLSLLAFYPPYEQYF	TGTGCCAGCAGCTTGTCCCTTTTGGCTTTCTACCCCCCCTACGAGCAGTACTTC
.	TRBV3-1	.	TRBJ2-2	CASSRVGQTNTGELFF	TGTGCCAGCAGCCGGGTTGGGCAGACGAACACCGGGGAGCTGTTTTTT
.	TRBV7-9	.	TRBJ2-3	CASTPRTQGTDTQYF	TGTGCCAGCACCCCGAGGACCCAGGGGACAGATACGCAGTATTTT
.	TRBV15	.	TRBJ2-7	CATSREKASSYEQYF	TGTGCCACCAGCAGAGAGAAGGCTAGCTCCTACGAGCAGTACTTC
TRBD1	TRBV20-1	once	TRBJ1-5	CSAVSDRVDQPQHF	TGCAGTGCCGTATCGGACAGGGTCGATCAGCCCCAGCATTTT
.	TRBV20-1	.	TRBJ2-3	CSAFRETDTQYF	TGCAGTGCTTTCAGGGAGACAGATACGCAGTATTTT
TRBD1	TRBV12-3/TRBV12-4	.	TRBJ2-1	CASRPGQGDNEQFF	TGTGCCAGCAGACCGGGACAGGGGGACAATGAGCAGTTCTTC
.	TRBV24-1	.	TRBJ2-1	CATSDLSLGGEQFF	TGTGCCACCAGTGATCTATCCCTTGGGGGTGAGCAGTTCTTC
.	TRBV20-1	.	TRBJ2-7	CSGMEGVFYEQYF	TGCAGTGGCATGGAGGGAGTTTTCTACGAGCAGTACTTC
TRBD1	TRBV7-2	.	TRBJ1-1	CASSLRQGGAFF	TGTGCCAGCAGCCTCAGACAGGGGGGAGCTTTCTTT
.	TRBV6-6	.	TRBJ1-1	CASNKNTEAFF	TGTGCCAGCAATAAGAACACTGAAGCTTTCTTT
.	TRBV29-1	.	TRBJ1-2	CSARVGDENYGYTF	TGCAGCGCCCGAGTAGGGGACGAAAACTATGGCTACACCTTC
TRBD1	TRBV6-2/TRBV6-3	.	TRBJ2-7	CASSGGQGVEYF	TGTGCCAGCAGTGGGGGACAGGGCGTTGAGTACTTC
TRBD2	TRBV3-1	.	TRBJ2-1	CASSHARTSSYNEQFF	TGTGCCAGCAGCCACGCCAGGACTAGCTCCTACAATGAGCAGTTCTTC